This TCR beta chain was profiled in a study of T cell responses to AZD1222 COVID-19 vaccine. Points on this clone: Its antigen is still unknown.

This table comes from immunoSEQ multiplex PCR, and its TCRdb copy is limited to in-frame clones, with some not included. Here the sample spans under 200,000 clones, roughly 92% being singletons. Broader study findings: Baseline antibody screening turned up just a handful of seropositive AZD1222 recipients. Donors skewed white British and female; clonal diversity was possibly underestimated. Regions 160-218 and 743-854 dominated among vaccine-associated CD4 TCRs spanning spike. Reports say nearly half of spike-specific TCRs go after unmutated variant regions.

This TCR was recovered from an adult who received the MenACWY meningococcal vaccine as a control. The sequenced sample was peripheral blood, obtained 28 days after the second dose of the MenACWY control vaccine.

CDR3 protein: CASSREGRTAYNEQFF. The CDR3 DNA is TGTGCCAGCAGCCGCGAGGGTAGGACTGCCTACAATGAGCAGTTCTTC. The chain recombines TRBV5-4 with TRBJ2-1; D perhaps matches TRBD2 (5 bases). The germline CDR1 and CDR2 sequences are SGHNT and YYREEE (reference sequence). The CDR3 is made up of 16 amino acids. V was trimmed by 4 bases and J by 2 bases, leaving 16 bases between them.